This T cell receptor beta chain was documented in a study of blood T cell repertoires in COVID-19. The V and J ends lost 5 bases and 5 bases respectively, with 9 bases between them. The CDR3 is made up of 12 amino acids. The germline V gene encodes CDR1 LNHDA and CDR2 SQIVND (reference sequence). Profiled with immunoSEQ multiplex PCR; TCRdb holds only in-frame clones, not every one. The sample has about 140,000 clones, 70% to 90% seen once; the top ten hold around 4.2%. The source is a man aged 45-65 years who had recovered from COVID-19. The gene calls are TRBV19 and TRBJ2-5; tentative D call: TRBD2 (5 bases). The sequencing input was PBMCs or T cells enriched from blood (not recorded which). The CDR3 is CASSGGHETQYF. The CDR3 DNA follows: TGTGCCAGTAGTGGAGGCCATGAGACCCAGTACTTC.